This T cell receptor (beta chain) was retrieved from a study of response to subunit inactivated influenza vaccine. The germline gives CDR1 SGDLS, CDR2 YYNGEE. Between the trimmed V and J ends, which lost 1 base and 5 bases, there was a span of 10 bases. The CDR3 extends over 14 amino acids. Via MiXCR, TCRdb re-called the RT-PCR reads, giving one row per CDR3 protein. The sample has roughly 780,000 distinct CDR3 sequences, roughly 20% seen once. V gene TRBV9 combines with J gene TRBJ2-1, with D possibly being TRBD2 (5 bases). The source was PBMCs from blood, collected 5 days after vaccination. This TCR derives from a man in his fifties who received an inactivated influenza vaccine. CDR3 DNA sequence: TGTGCCAGCAGCGTACGAGGGCTCGACAATGAGCAGTTCTTC. Translation: CASSVRGLDNEQFF. The full variable domain, with the rest looked up from reference TRBV9 and TRBJ2-1, is DSGVTQTPKHLITATGQRVTLRCSPRSGDLSVYWYQQSLDQGLQFLIQYYNGEERAKGNILERFSAQQFPDLHSELNLSSLELGDSALYFCASSVRGLDNEQFFGPGTRLTVL.